Sequencing of this TCR beta chain was carried out in a study of blood T cell repertoires in COVID-19. The CDR3 spans 14 residues. V was shortened by 0 bases and J by 3 bases, with 8 bases between the two germline ends. Germline V gene sequence: CDR1 MNHNY, CDR2 SVGAGI (reference sequence). The table lists this clone with a count of one. TCRdb's table, derived via immunoSEQ multiplex PCR, lists solely in-frame clones and lacks some. The data show a few hundred thousand clones, around 84% seen once. The rearrangement links TRBV6-6 to TRBJ1-2; D is perhaps TRBD1 (5 bases). This TCR came from a woman in her thirties or forties who had recovered from COVID-19. Sequencing input: peripheral blood. The CDR3 reads CASSYSQGDYGYTF. CDR3 in DNA: TGTGCCAGCAGTTACTCCCAGGGTGACTATGGCTACACCTTC.